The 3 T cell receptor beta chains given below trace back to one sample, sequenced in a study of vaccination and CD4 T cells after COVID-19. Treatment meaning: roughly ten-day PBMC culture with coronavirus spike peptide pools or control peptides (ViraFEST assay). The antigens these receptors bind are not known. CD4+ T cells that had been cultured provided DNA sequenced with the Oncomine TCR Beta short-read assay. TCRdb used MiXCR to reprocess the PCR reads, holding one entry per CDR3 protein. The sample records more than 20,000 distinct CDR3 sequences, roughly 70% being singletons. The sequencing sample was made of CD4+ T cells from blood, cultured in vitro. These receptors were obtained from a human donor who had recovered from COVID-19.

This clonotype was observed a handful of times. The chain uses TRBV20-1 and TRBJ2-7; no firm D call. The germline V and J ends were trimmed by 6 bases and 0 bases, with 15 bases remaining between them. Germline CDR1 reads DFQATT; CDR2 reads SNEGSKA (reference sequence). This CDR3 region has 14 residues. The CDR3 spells CSAPWPQNSYEQYF. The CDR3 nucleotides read TGCAGTGCCCCTTGGCCGCAGAACTCCTACGAGCAGTACTTC.

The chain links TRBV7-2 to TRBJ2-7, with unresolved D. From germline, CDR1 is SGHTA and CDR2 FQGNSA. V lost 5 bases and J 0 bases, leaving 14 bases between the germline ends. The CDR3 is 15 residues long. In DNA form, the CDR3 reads TGTGCCAGCAGCCGACCAGCGCCTAGCTCCTACGAGCAGTACTTC. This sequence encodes CASSRPAPSSYEQYF. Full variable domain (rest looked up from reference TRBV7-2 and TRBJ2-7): GAGVSQSPSNKVTEKGKDVELRCDPISGHTALYWYRQSLGQGLEFLIYFQGNSAPDKSGLPSDRFSAERTGGSVSTLTIQRTQQEDSAVYLCASSRPAPSSYEQYFGPGTRLTVT.

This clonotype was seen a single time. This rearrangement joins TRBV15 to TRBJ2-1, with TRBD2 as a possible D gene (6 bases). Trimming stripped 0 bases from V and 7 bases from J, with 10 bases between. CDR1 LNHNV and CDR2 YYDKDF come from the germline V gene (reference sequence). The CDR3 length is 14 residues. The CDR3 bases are TGTGCCACCAGCAGAGATATTGGGGGGAATGAGCAGTTCTTC. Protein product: CATSRDIGGNEQFF.